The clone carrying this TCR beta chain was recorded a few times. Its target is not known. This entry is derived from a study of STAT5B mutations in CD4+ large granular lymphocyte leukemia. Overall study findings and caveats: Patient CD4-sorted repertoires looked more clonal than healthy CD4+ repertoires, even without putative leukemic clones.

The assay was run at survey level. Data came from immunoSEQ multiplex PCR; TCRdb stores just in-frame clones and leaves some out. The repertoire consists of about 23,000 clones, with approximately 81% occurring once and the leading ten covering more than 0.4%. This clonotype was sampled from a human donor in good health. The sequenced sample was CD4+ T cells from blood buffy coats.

CDR3 amino acids: CASSIRGPGDEQFF. The CDR3 DNA sequence: TGTGCCAGTAGTATAAGGGGTCCGGGCGATGAGCAGTTCTTC. V usage is TRBV19 and J usage is TRBJ2-1; tentative D call: TRBD1 (5 bases). The CDR3 extends over 14 amino acids. Per the germline V gene, CDR1 is LNHDA and CDR2 is SQIVND (reference sequence). The germline V and J ends were trimmed by 2 bases and 8 bases, with 13 bases remaining between them.